One and the same sample provided the 20 T cell receptor beta chains below, sequenced in a study of cytomegalovirus exposure and HLA in healthy donors. PCR was performed using 60 Vbeta and 13 Jbeta primers. TCRdb's copy holds only in-frame clones and misses some; the assay was immunoSEQ multiplex PCR. The profile covers about 270,000 clones, with about 66% appearing a single time and roughly 2.4% taken by the ten largest. Material for sequencing was PBMCs. These receptor sequences come from a female donor in good health and CMV-seronegative.

J is TRBJ2-1 and V is TRBV19; D is possibly TRBD2 (6 bases). Germline CDR1 reads LNHDA; CDR2 reads SQIVND (reference sequence). This CDR3 is built from 14 residues. V was clipped by 3 bases and J by 7 bases, with 13 bases between them. Here the CDR3 reads CASSIGGRSNEQFF. The CDR3 region has the DNA TGTGCCAGTAGTATTGGGGGGAGGAGTAATGAGCAGTTCTTC. The whole variable domain, filled in from reference TRBV19 and TRBJ2-1, reads DGGITQSPKYLFRKEGQNVTLSCEQNLNHDAMYWYRQDPGQGLRLIYYSQIVNDFQKGDIAEGYSVSREKKESFPLTVTSAQKNPTAFYLCASSIGGRSNEQFFGPGTRLTVL.

The V call is TRBV6-4, the J call TRBJ2-2; 9 positions match TRBD2. This CDR3 is 16 amino acids long. V was pared by 2 bases and J by 5 bases, with 6 bases of the junction left unmatched. Germline-derived CDR1 and CDR2 are MRHNA and SNTAGT. The CDR3: CASSDGSGRGTGELFF. Here the CDR3 DNA reads TGTGCCAGCAGTGACGGTAGCGGGAGAGGTACCGGGGAGCTGTTTTTT.

The chain employs TRBV2 and TRBJ2-3; TRBD2 might be the D (6 bases). This CDR3 comprises 15 residues. With 6 bases removed from V and 0 bases from J, the gap between germline ends came to 13 bases. Germline assignment: CDR1 SNHLY and CDR2 FYNNEI. Here the CDR3 DNA reads TGTGCCAGCAGGCGGGCTAGCGAGAGCACAGATACGCAGTATTTT. Translated: CASRRASESTDTQYF.

The J gene is TRBJ2-5, the V gene TRBV10-3, with 7 bases lining up with TRBD2. J was trimmed by 5 bases and V by 8 bases; bases with no gene match: 11. Germline loops: CDR1 ENHRY, CDR2 SYGVKD. The CDR3 spans 14 residues. The CDR3 region has the DNA TGTGCCATCGCTTCGGCGGGAGTTGGGGAGACCCAGTACTTC. This gives the protein CAIASAGVGETQYF.

This chain joins TRBV4-1 and TRBJ2-7; weak D call: TRBD1 (5 bases). Germline V gene lookup returns CDR1 MGHRA and CDR2 YSYEKL. CDR3 size: 17 residues. Trimming cost V 0 bases and J 6 bases, with 21 bases left between them. The CDR3 is CASSQDRVGIQGTEQYF. The DNA of the CDR3 is TGCGCCAGCAGCCAAGATAGGGTGGGTATTCAGGGAACCGAGCAGTACTTC.

The rearrangement uses TRBV5-6 and TRBJ1-5; perhaps TRBD1 as D (6 bases). Trimming shortened V by 0 bases and J by 3 bases, and 10 bases separated the two germline ends. CDR1 and CDR2 from the germline V gene are SGHDT and YYEEEE. This CDR3 contains 15 residues. CDR3 residues: CASSLARQANQPQHF. CDR3 nucleotide sequence: TGTGCCAGCAGCTTGGCAAGACAGGCCAATCAGCCCCAGCATTTT.

The gene calls are TRBV19 and TRBJ2-7; possible D gene TRBD1, 6 bases. V lost 2 bases and J lost 3, with 23 bases in between. Germline V gives CDR1 LNHDA, CDR2 SQIVND (reference sequence). There are 18 residues in the CDR3. This chain's CDR3 is CASSITGTTGTKGYEQYF. CDR3 nucleotides: TGTGCCAGTAGTATAACCGGTACAACAGGGACAAAGGGCTACGAGCAGTACTTC.

This clone has only a few counts. J is TRBJ1-2 and V is TRBV6-1; TRBD1 matches 7 bases. Germline lookup yields CDR1 MNHNS and CDR2 SASEGT. The J segment lost 7 bases and the V segment lost 5 bases, leaving 7 bases of the junction unmatched. This CDR3 has 13 amino acids. The CDR3 coding sequence is TGTGCCAGCAGTTCCTCCGGGACAGCTGGCTACACCTTC. Translation: CASSSSGTAGYTF.

V and J are TRBV6-1 and TRBJ1-6; TRBD1 might be the D (6 bases). The CDR3 length is 16 residues. Germline V gene data show CDR1 as MNHNS and CDR2 as SASEGT. The germline V and J ends were trimmed by 2 bases and 6 bases, with 14 bases remaining between them. In DNA, the CDR3 is TGTGCCAGCAGTGAATTCTTGGGGACATCTAATTCACCCCTCCACTTT. Protein sequence: CASSEFLGTSNSPLHF.

In this sample, this clone turned up a few times. The chain links TRBV9 to TRBJ2-1; weak D call: TRBD2 (5 bases). The V gene lost 3 bases and the J gene lost 8 bases, with 15 bases spanning the gap. The CDR3 has 14 residues. Germline CDR1 reads SGDLS; CDR2 reads YYNGEE. CDR3 DNA sequence: TGTGCCAGCAGCGCAAACTCGCTAGCCCATGAGCAGTTCTTC. Encoded protein: CASSANSLAHEQFF.

CDR3 region: CASSQGEGRKLFF. CDR3 in DNA: TGTGCCAGCAGCCAAGGGGAGGGAAGGAAACTGTTTTTT. The gene calls are TRBV7-6 and TRBJ1-4; TRBD1 might be the D (5 bases). This CDR3 has 13 residues. Trimming took off 5 bases at V and 11 bases at J, with 15 bases between the two ends. Germline V gives CDR1 SGHVS, CDR2 FNYEAQ.

There are a few counts of this clone. The chain combines TRBV5-4 with TRBJ2-7; tentative D call: TRBD1 (5 bases). From germline, CDR1 is SGHNT and CDR2 YYREEE (reference sequence). V was trimmed by 0 bases and J by 5 bases, leaving 12 bases between them. CDR3 length equals 14 residues. CDR3 sequence reads: CASSLETGVNEQYF. The DNA of the CDR3 is TGTGCCAGCAGCTTGGAAACAGGCGTGAACGAGCAGTACTTC.

The chain links TRBV29-1 to TRBJ1-5; D might be TRBD1 (6 bases). Trimming took 7 bases from V and 11 from J, leaving 18 bases between them. From germline, CDR1 is SQVTM and CDR2 ANQGSEA. The CDR3 runs 12 residues. In DNA, the CDR3 is TGCAGCGCGTTAAGCCGGGACAAGACCCAGCATTTT. Translating it yields CSALSRDKTQHF. Full variable domain (missing parts from reference TRBV29-1 and TRBJ1-5): SAVISQKPSRDICQRGTSLTIQCQVDSQVTMMFWYRQQPGQSLTLIATANQGSEATYESGFVIDKFPISRPNLTFSTLTVSNMSPEDSSIYLCSALSRDKTQHFGDGTRLSIL.

The gene calls are TRBV7-2 and TRBJ2-3, with TRBD1 identical over 7 bases. The CDR3 runs to 15 residues. Germline CDR1 is SGHTA and CDR2 is FQGNSA. Trimming at V came to 6 bases and at J to 1 base, leaving 7 bases not matched to a gene. Here the CDR3 DNA reads TGTGCCAGCAGGGTCGACAGGGCGGGCACAGATACGCAGTATTTT. This translates into CASRVDRAGTDTQYF.

This clone was counted a few times. The rearrangement links TRBV27 to TRBJ2-7; 8 bases match TRBD2. This CDR3 comprises 16 residues. Germline V gene sequence: CDR1 MNHEY, CDR2 SMNVEV (reference sequence). Germline trimming cut 7 bases from V and 1 base from J; bases unmatched to any gene: 12. CDR3 sequence: CASIRAGAGGSYEQYF. DNA for the CDR3: TGTGCCAGCATCCGAGCAGGGGCGGGAGGTTCCTACGAGCAGTACTTC.

The V call is TRBV5-1, the J call TRBJ1-6; D not certain. Trimming removed 4 bases from V and 0 bases from J, with 11 bases in between. The CDR3 has 16 residues. Germline CDR1 is SGHRS and CDR2 is YFSETQ. The CDR3 DNA reads as TGCGCCAGCAGCCTTAAACAGAGCTCCTATAATTCACCCCTCCACTTT. Its translation is CASSLKQSSYNSPLHF.

V usage is TRBV7-9 and J usage is TRBJ1-3; D gene unclear. The germline V and J ends were trimmed by 8 bases and 3 bases, with 8 bases remaining between them. Germline CDR1 reads SEHNR; CDR2 reads FQNEAQ (reference sequence). This CDR3 is 12 amino acids long. The CDR3 DNA sequence: TGTGCCAGCGCTCAGAATGGAAACACCATATATTTT. Its translation: CASAQNGNTIYF.

The chain uses TRBV5-1 and TRBJ2-7; 7 bases line up with TRBD2. V lost 3 bases to trimming and J lost 3 bases; unmatched junction nucleotides: 6. This CDR3 has 14 residues. Germline CDR1 reads SGHRS; CDR2 reads YFSETQ. In DNA form, the CDR3 reads TGCGCCAGCAGCTCAGGGACTAAGCACTACGAGCAGTACTTC. Protein product: CASSSGTKHYEQYF.

This chain uses TRBV6-4 with TRBJ2-2, with D uncertain. Trimming stripped 5 bases from V and 6 bases from J, with 13 bases between. The length of the CDR3 is 14 residues. The germline CDR1 and CDR2 sequences are MRHNA and SNTAGT. The CDR3 region is CASSLGDEAGELFF. The DNA for the CDR3 is TGTGCCAGCAGTTTGGGTGATGAGGCCGGGGAGCTGTTTTTT.

CDR3 region: CASSLNLETPNYGYTF. In DNA form, the CDR3 reads TGCGCCAGCAGCCTTAACCTCGAGACTCCTAACTATGGCTACACCTTC. This chain joins TRBV4-1 and TRBJ1-2; D ambiguous. Germline V gives CDR1 MGHRA, CDR2 YSYEKL. V was clipped by 4 bases and J by 0 bases, with 15 bases between them. The CDR3 runs to 16 residues.